This TCR beta chain was identified in a study of vaccination effects on CD4 cells after COVID-19 (dated by TCRdb to the early 2020s). General notes on the study: The ViraFEST assay stimulated PBMC with viral peptide pools and then used TCR sequencing to identify antigen-specific CD4+ T cell clonotypes by expansion. Some 1.9 million PBMC per well were cultured with 8.5 to 10 ug/ml peptides in IMDM containing around 5.3% human AB serum, around 10 IU/ml IL-2 and gentamicin. Each participant received two doses of an mRNA SARS-CoV-2 vaccine, either BNT162b2 or mRNA-1273. In the study, cultures from other donors were sequenced using the Oncomine TCR Beta short-read assay on an Illumina iSeq 100. Altogether, around ten COVID-19 convalescent patients and a handful of SARS-CoV-2-naive healthy vaccine recipients made up the full study. SARS-CoV-2 spike-specific CD4+ TCR repertoires were compared before and after mRNA vaccination in COVID-19 convalescent patients and in infection-naive vaccine recipients.

Library generation was performed with the immunoSEQ multiplex PCR assay. DNA from the cultured, isolated CD4+ T cells was subjected to TCR beta CDR3 sequencing. The study's own analysis went as follows. The analysis removed non-productive TCR sequences, trimmed reads to the CDR3 region, and retained only CDR3s that were 7 or more amino acids long. Antigen-specific clonotypes were identified using the MANAFEST web app by comparison of expansion in peptide wells against reference cultures. Positive clones required FDR<0.05 expansion versus reference and all other wells, odds ratio above 5, and frequency above 0.1% in two replicate wells. Cross-reactive clonotypes were defined as significantly expanded in SARS-CoV-2 spike wells and in at least one common cold coronavirus spike condition. CDR3 similarity was assessed by Levenshtein distance using the stringdist R package, and unrooted trees were constructed with ape in R 3.6.1. TCRdb took this table from immuneACCESS and kept in-frame rearrangements with V and J called. Such tables lack part of the clones; where checked against another copy, unresolved V genes explain under half of the gap, and the rest is unexplained. V and J calls and clone size are those listed in that table; D and trimming were worked out from the DNA. In this sample the table shows tens of thousands of clones, 60% to 85% of which occur a single time. Approximately 2.8% of the sample is taken by the ten largest.

After about 9 days of culture, CD4+ T cells were isolated with the EasySep CD4+ T cell isolation kit. Negative nucleocapsid antibody results before and after vaccination confirmed that the healthy vaccine recipients had no prior SARS-CoV-2 infection. Half of the culture medium was replaced with fresh IL-2-containing medium on days 3 and 7. Each peptide stimulation condition was cultured in triplicate wells unless otherwise noted. Using Ficoll-Paque Plus gradient centrifugation, PBMC were separated from whole blood and then either used fresh or cryopreserved at -140C. The QIAamp micro DNA kit was used to extract genomic DNA from the cultured CD4+ T cells. Note on this clone: It has no known antigen specificity. No per-base quality is available; no much larger clone lies one base away.

What the study reported, not specific to this receptor: Only a small number of convalescent patients were included, and no early post-infection timepoints were available, which limited the study. In healthy vaccine recipients, vaccine-induced clones were almost all SARS-CoV-2 mono-reactive, with only 1 of 255 being cross-reactive with common cold coronaviruses. Marked clonal contraction was observed in both infection-induced and vaccine-induced clones at late post-vaccination timepoints, consistent with waning T cell responses.

The receptor was isolated from a human donor who received a COVID-19 vaccine. This sample comprised CD4+ T cells from PBMCs cultured without peptide, obtained before COVID-19 vaccination.

The CDR3 here reads CASSQAGQSGNTIYF. The DNA sequence is as follows: TGTGCCAGCAGCCAAGCGGGGCAATCTGGAAACACCATATATTTT. The sequence links TRBV3-1 (or the pseudogene TRBV3-2) to TRBJ1-3, with TRBD1 tentatively as D gene (5 bases match). Spanning cysteine to phenylalanine, the CDR3 consists of 15 amino acids. Of the read, only the CDR3 DNA is kept; its 45 bases are in frame from base 1. V is shortened by 1 base, J by 1 base, and the region joining them spans 8 bases. CDR1 LGHDT and CDR2 YNNKEL were looked up in the germline V gene (reference sequence).